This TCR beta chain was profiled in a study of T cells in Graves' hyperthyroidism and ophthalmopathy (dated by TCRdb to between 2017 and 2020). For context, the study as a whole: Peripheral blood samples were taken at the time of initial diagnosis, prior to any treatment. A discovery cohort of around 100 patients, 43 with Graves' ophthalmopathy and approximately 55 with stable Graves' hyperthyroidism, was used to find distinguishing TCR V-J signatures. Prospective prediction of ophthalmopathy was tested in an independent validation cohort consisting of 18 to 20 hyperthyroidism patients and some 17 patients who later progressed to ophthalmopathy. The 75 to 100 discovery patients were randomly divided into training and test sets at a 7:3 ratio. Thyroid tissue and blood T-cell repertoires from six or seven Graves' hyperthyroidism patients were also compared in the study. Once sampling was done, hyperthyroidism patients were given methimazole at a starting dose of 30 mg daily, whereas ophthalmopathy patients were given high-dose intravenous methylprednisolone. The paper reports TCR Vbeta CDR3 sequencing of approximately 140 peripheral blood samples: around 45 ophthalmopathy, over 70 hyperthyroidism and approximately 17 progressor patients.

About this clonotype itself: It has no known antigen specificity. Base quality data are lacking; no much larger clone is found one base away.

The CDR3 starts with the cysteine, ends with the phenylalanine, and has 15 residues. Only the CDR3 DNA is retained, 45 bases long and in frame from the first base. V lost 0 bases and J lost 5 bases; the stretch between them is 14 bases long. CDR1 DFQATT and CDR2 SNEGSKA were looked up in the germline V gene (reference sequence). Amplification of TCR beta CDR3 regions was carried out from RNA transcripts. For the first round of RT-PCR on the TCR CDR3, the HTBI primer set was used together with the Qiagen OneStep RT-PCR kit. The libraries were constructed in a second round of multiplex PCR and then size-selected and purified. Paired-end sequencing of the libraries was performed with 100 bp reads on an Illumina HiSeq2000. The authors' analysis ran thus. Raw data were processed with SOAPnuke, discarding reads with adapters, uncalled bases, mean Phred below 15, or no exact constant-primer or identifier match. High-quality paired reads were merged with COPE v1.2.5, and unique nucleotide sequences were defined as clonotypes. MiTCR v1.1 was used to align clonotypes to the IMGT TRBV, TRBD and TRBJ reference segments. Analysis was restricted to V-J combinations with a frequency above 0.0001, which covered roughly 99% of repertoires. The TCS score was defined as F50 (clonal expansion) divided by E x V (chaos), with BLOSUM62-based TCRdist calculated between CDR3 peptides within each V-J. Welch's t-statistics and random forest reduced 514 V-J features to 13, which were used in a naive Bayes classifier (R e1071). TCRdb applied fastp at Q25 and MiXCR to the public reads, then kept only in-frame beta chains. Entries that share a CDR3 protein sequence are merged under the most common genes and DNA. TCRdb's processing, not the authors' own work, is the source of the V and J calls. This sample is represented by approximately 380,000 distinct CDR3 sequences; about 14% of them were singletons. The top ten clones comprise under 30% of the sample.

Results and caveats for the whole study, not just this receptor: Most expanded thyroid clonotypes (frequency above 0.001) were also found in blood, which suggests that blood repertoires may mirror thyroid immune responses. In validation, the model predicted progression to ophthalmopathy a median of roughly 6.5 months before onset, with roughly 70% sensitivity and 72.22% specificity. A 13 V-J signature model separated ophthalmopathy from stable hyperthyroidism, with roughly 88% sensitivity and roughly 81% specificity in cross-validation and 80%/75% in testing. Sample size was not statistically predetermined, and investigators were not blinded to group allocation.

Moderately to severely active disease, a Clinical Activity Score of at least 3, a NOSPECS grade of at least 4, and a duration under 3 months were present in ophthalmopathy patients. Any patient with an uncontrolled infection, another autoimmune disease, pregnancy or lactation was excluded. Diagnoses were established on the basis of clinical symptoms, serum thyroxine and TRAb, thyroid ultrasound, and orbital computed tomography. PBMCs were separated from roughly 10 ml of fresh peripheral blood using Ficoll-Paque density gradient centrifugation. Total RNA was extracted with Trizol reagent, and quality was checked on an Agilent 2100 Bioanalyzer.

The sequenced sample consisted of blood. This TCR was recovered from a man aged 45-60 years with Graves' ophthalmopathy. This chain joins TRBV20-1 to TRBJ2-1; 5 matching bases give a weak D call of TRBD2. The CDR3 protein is CSARDNGGRHNEQFF. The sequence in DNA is TGCAGTGCTAGAGATAACGGAGGCCGCCACAATGAGCAGTTCTTC.